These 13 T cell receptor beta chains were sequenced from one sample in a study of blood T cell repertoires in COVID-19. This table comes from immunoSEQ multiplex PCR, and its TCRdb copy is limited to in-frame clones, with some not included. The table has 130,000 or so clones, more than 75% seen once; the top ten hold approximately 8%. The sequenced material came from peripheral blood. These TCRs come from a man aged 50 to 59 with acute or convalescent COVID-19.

CDR3 amino acids: CASSLGLAGGPRTGELFF. The DNA for the CDR3 is TGCGCCAGCAGCTTGGGGCTAGCGGGAGGGCCGCGCACCGGGGAGCTGTTTTTT. The chain carries TRBV5-1 and TRBJ2-2, with 12 bases that match TRBD2. J was trimmed by 4 bases and V by 0 bases; bases with no gene match: 7. The germline gives CDR1 SGHRS, CDR2 YFSETQ. The CDR3 is 18 residues long.

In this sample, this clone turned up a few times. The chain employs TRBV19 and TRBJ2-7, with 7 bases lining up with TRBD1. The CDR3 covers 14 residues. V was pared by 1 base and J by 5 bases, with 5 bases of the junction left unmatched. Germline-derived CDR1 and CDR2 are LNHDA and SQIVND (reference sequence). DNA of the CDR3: TGTGCCAGTAGTATAGGGGGGACAGTAAACGAGCAGTACTTC. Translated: CASSIGGTVNEQYF.

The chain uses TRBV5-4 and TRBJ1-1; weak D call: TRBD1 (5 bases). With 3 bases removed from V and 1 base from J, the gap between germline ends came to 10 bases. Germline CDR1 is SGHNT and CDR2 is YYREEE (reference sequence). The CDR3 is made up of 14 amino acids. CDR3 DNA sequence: TGTGCCAGCAGCTGGTCGCAGGGGAACACTGAAGCTTTCTTT. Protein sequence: CASSWSQGNTEAFF.

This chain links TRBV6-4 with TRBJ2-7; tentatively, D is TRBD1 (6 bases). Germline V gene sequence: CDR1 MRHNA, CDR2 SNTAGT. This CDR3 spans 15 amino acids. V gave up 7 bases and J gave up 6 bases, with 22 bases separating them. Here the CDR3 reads CASKGMCGPTGEQYF. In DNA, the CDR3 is TGTGCCAGCAAGGGAATGTGCGGCCCGACAGGCGAGCAGTACTTC.

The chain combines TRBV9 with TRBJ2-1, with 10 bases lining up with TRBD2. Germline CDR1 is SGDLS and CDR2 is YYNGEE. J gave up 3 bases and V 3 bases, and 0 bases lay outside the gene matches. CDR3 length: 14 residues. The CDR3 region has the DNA TGTGCCAGCAGCGCTAGCGGGAGCTACAATGAGCAGTTCTTC. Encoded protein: CASSASGSYNEQFF.

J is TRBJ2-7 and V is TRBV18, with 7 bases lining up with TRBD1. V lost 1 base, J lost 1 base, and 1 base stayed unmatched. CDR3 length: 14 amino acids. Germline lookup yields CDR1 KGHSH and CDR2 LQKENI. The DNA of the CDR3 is TGTGCCAGCTCACCACGGGACAGATCCTACGAGCAGTACTTC. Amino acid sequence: CASSPRDRSYEQYF. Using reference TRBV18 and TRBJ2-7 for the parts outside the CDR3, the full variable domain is NAGVMQNPRHLVRRRGQEARLRCSPMKGHSHVYWYRQLPEEGLKFMVYLQKENIIDESGMPKERFSAEFPKEGPSILRIQQVVRGDSAAYFCASSPRDRSYEQYFGPGTRLTVT.

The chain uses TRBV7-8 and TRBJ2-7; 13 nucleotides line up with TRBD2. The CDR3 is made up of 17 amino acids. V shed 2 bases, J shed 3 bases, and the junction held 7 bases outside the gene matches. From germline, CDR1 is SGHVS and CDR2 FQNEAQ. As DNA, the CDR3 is TGTGCCAGCAGCTTAATGACTAGCGGGAGGATCGGCTACGAGCAGTACTTC. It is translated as CASSLMTSGRIGYEQYF.

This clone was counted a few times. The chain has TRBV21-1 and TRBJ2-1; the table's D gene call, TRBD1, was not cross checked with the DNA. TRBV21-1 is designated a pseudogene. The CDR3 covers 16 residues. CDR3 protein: CASSKEGQGKGLGQFF. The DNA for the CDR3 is TGTGCCAGCAGCAAAGAGGGGCAGGGCAAGGGGCTAGGGCAGTTCTTC.

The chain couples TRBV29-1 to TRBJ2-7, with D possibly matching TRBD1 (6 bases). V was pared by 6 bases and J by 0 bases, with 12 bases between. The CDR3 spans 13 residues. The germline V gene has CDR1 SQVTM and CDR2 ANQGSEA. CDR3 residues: CSVLTGYSYEQYF. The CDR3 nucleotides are TGCAGCGTCCTTACAGGGTACTCCTACGAGCAGTACTTC.

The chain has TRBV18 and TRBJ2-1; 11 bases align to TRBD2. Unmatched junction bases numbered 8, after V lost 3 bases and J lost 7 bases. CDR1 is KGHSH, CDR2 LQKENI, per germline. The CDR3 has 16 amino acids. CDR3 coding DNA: TGTGCCAGCTCACCCTTTCTAGCGGGAGGTTATAATGAGCAGTTCTTC. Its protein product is CASSPFLAGGYNEQFF.

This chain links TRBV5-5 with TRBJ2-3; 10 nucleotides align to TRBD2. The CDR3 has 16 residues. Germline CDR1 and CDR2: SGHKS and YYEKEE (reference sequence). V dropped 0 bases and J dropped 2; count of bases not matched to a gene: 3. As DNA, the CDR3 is TGTGCCAGCAGCTTGGATAGCGGGAGGCCCACAGATACGCAGTATTTT. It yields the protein CASSLDSGRPTDTQYF.

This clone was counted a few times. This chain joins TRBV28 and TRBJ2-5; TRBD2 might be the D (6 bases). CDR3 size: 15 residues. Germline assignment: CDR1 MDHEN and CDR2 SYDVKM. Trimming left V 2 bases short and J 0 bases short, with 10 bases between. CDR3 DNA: TGTGCCAGCAGTTTAGTCGGAGGGTACCAAGAGACCCAGTACTTC. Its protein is CASSLVGGYQETQYF.

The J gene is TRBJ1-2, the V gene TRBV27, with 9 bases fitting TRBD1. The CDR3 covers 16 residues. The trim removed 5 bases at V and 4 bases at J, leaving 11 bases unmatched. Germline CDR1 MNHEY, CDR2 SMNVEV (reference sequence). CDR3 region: CASSDPGQGRSYGYTF. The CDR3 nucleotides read TGTGCCAGCAGTGACCCGGGACAGGGAAGGAGCTATGGCTACACCTTC.